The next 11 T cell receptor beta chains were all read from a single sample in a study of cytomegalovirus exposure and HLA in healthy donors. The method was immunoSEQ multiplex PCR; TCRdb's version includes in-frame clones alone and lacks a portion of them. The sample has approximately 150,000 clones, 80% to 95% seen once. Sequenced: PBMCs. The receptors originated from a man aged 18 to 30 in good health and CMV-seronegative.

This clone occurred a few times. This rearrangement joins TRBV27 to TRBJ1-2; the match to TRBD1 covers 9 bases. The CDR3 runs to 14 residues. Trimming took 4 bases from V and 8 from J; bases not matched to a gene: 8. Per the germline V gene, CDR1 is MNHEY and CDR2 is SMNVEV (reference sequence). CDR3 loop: CASSSVTGGGGYTF. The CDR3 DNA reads TGTGCCAGCAGTTCCGTCACAGGGGGCGGCGGCTACACCTTC.

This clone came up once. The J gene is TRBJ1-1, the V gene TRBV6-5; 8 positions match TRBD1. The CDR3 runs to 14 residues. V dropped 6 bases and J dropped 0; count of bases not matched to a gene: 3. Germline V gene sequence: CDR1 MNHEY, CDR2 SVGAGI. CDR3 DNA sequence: TGTGCCAGCAGATGGACAGGGTTGAACACTGAAGCTTTCTTT. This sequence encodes CASRWTGLNTEAFF.

Here the CDR3 reads CASSYFQNILNYGYTF. For the CDR3, the DNA is TGTGCCAGCAGTTACTTTCAGAACATTCTTAACTATGGCTACACCTTC. The chain recombines TRBV6-5 with TRBJ1-2; D uncertain. CDR3 length: 16 amino acids. Germline V gives CDR1 MNHEY, CDR2 SVGAGI. V gave up 1 base and J gave up 1 base, with 13 bases separating them.

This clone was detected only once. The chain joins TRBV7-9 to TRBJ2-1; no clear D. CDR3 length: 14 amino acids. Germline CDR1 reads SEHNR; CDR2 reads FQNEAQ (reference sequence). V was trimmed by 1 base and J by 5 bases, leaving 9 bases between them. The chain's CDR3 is CASSLGQNNNEQFF. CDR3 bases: TGTGCCAGCAGCTTAGGGCAGAACAACAATGAGCAGTTCTTC. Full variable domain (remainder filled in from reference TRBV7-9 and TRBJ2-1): DTGVSQNPRHKITKRGQNVTFRCDPISEHNRLYWYRQTLGQGPEFLTYFQNEAQLEKSRLLSDRFSAERPKGSFSTLEIQRTEQGDSAMYLCASSLGQNNNEQFFGPGTRLTVL.

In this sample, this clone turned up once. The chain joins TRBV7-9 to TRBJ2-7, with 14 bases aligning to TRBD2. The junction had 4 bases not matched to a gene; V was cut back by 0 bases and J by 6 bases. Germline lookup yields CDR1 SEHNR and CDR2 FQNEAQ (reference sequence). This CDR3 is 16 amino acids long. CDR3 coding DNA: TGTGCCAGCAGCTTAGCGGGGACTAGCGGGAGTAGCGAGCAGTACGTC. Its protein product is CASSLAGTSGSSEQYV.

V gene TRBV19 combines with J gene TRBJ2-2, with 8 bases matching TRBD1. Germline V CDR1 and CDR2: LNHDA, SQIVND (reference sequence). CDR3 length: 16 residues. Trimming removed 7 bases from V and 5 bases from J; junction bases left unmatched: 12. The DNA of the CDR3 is TGTGCCAGTATAAGAGCCCAGGGGGCGGAGACCGGGGAGCTGTTTTTT. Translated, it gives CASIRAQGAETGELFF.

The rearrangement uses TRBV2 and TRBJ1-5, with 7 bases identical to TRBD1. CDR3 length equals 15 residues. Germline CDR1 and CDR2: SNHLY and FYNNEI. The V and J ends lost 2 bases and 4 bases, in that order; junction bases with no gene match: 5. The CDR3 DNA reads TGTGCCAGCAGTGAACGGCAGGGGGGTAATCAGCCCCAGCATTTT. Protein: CASSERQGGNQPQHF. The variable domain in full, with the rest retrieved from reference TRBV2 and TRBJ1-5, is EPEVTQTPSHQVTQMGQEVILRCVPISNHLYFYWYRQILGQKVEFLVSFYNNEISEKSEIFDDQFSVERPDGSNFTLKIRSTKLEDSAMYFCASSERQGGNQPQHFGDGTRLSIL.

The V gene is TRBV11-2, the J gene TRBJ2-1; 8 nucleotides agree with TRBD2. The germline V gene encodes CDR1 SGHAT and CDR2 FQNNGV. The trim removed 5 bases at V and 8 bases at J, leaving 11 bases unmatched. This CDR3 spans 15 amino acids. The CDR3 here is CASSQGGRNLDEQFF. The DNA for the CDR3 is TGTGCCAGCAGCCAAGGCGGGAGGAACCTAGATGAGCAGTTCTTC.

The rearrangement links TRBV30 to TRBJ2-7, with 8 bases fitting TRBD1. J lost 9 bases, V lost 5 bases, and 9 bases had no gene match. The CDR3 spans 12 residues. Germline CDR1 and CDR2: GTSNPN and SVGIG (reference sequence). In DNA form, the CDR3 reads TGTGCCTGGGACCAGGGGGCGCGAGGGCAGTACTTC. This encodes CAWDQGARGQYF.

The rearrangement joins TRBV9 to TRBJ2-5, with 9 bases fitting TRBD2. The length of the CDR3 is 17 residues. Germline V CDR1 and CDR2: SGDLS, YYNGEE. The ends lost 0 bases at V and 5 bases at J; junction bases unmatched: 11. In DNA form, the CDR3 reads TGTGCCAGCAGCGTAGTAGGTAGTGTGGCGGGAGGGGAGACCCAGTACTTC. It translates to CASSVVGSVAGGETQYF.

The CDR3 loop is CASSKDLARSYNEQFF. Written as DNA, the CDR3 is TGTGCCAGCAGCAAAGATCTAGCCCGTTCCTACAATGAGCAGTTCTTC. This sequence joins TRBV21-1 and TRBJ2-1; TRBD2, the table's D call, lacks a check against the DNA. TRBV21-1 is a pseudogene locus. The CDR3 spans 16 residues.